The 20 T cell receptor beta chains below come from one sample, sequenced in a study of cytomegalovirus exposure and HLA in healthy donors. PCR employed 60 Vbeta and 13 Jbeta primers. Repertoires were generated with immunoSEQ multiplex PCR, while TCRdb's copy carries only in-frame clones and drops some. This sample's clone table lists roughly 73,000 clones. The source material was PBMCs. These receptors all come from a female donor in good health and CMV-seropositive.

This sequence joins TRBV16 and TRBJ2-2; 9 nucleotides align to TRBD2. V lost 4 bases and J lost 4; bases outside the gene matches: 7. Germline V CDR1 and CDR2: KGHSY, FQNENV. This CDR3 is 16 amino acids long. In DNA form, the CDR3 reads TGTGCCAGCAGCCCTATAGCGGGAGAGGTCACCGGGGAGCTGTTTTTT. This sequence encodes CASSPIAGEVTGELFF.

The chain employs TRBV5-6 and TRBJ1-1; D is ambiguous. The V gene's germline CDR1 is SGHDT and CDR2 YYEEEE. CDR3 length: 13 amino acids. Trimming removed 2 bases at V and 2 bases at J, with 7 bases between. CDR3 residues: CASSFSGNTEAFF. The CDR3 DNA is TGTGCCAGCAGCTTTTCAGGAAACACTGAAGCTTTCTTT.

The chain has TRBV19 and TRBJ1-4; the D is unclear. CDR1 and CDR2 (germline): LNHDA, SQIVND (reference sequence). This CDR3 spans 14 amino acids. V lost 3 bases to trimming and J lost 5 bases, with 10 bases between them. The CDR3 loop reads CASSIARLNEKLFF. In DNA form, the CDR3 reads TGTGCCAGTAGTATTGCCAGGCTGAATGAAAAACTGTTTTTT.

The V call is TRBV19, the J call TRBJ2-1, with D possibly matching TRBD2 (6 bases). V was shortened by 1 base and J by 6 bases, with 13 bases between the two germline ends. This CDR3 comprises 15 residues. CDR1 is LNHDA, CDR2 SQIVND, per germline (reference sequence). The CDR3 sequence is CASSIAGTPPNEQFF. The DNA of the CDR3 is TGTGCCAGTAGTATAGCGGGGACTCCTCCCAATGAGCAGTTCTTC. Supplemented by reference TRBV19 and TRBJ2-1, the full variable domain reads DGGITQSPKYLFRKEGQNVTLSCEQNLNHDAMYWYRQDPGQGLRLIYYSQIVNDFQKGDIAEGYSVSREKKESFPLTVTSAQKNPTAFYLCASSIAGTPPNEQFFGPGTRLTVL.

J is TRBJ1-2 and V is TRBV10-3; the match to TRBD1 covers 7 bases. This CDR3 is 16 amino acids long. J was trimmed by 4 bases and V by 3 bases; bases with no gene match: 11. Germline V gene lookup returns CDR1 ENHRY and CDR2 SYGVKD. The CDR3 protein is CAISDLGQGGSYGYTF. The DNA for the CDR3 is TGTGCCATCAGTGATCTCGGGCAGGGGGGATCCTATGGCTACACCTTC.

The chain joins TRBV7-8 to TRBJ2-3; TRBD1 aligns across 9 bases. Germline lookup yields CDR1 SGHVS and CDR2 FQNEAQ. Losses at the gene ends were 4 bases for V and 7 bases for J; bases not matched to a gene: 15. The CDR3 extends over 17 amino acids. DNA for the CDR3: TGTGCCAGCAGCTCGACCCGCGGACAGGGGCCTACGAATACGCAGTATTTT. It specifies CASSSTRGQGPTNTQYF.

CDR3 loop: CASRRAGAYNEQFF. The CDR3, as DNA: TGTGCCAGTAGGAGGGCGGGAGCTTACAATGAGCAGTTCTTC. The chain employs TRBV19 and TRBJ2-1, with 7 bases matching TRBD2. Germline CDR1 is LNHDA and CDR2 is SQIVND (reference sequence). The CDR3 extends over 14 amino acids. The V segment lost 6 bases and the J segment 4 bases; nucleotides outside the gene matches: 6.

CDR3 sequence (DNA): TGTGCCAGCAGTCGGTCAACAGGCGCTGAAAACACCATATATTTT. Protein: CASSRSTGAENTIYF. V usage is TRBV25-1 and J usage is TRBJ1-3; D may be TRBD1 (5 bases). Trimming took 5 bases from V and 6 from J, leaving 17 bases between them. The CDR3 extends over 15 amino acids. Per the germline V gene, CDR1 is MGHDK and CDR2 is SYGVNS.

The V and J genes are TRBV9 and TRBJ1-2, with D possibly matching TRBD1 (5 bases). The germline V gene has CDR1 SGDLS and CDR2 YYNGEE. V dropped 0 bases and J dropped 7 bases, with 13 bases sitting between them. The CDR3 runs 14 residues. Here the CDR3 DNA reads TGTGCCAGCAGCGTAGAGGCGGGGCGGGGTGGCTACACCTTC. Protein product: CASSVEAGRGGYTF.

This CDR3 reads CASSQGGGVYNEQFF. The DNA for the CDR3 is TGTGCCAGCAGCCAAGGAGGGGGAGTCTACAATGAGCAGTTCTTC. This rearrangement joins TRBV14 to TRBJ2-1; possible D gene TRBD1, 6 bases. The CDR3 loop spans 15 amino acids. From germline, CDR1 is SGHDN and CDR2 FVKESK. Trimming removed 1 base at V and 3 bases at J, with 10 bases between.

V usage is TRBV7-9 and J usage is TRBJ2-1, with D possibly TRBD2 on 5 matching bases. The germline CDR1 and CDR2 sequences are SEHNR and FQNEAQ (reference sequence). The length of the CDR3 is 15 residues. Trimming took off 7 bases at V and 6 bases at J, with 19 bases between the two ends. Here the CDR3 DNA reads TGTGCCAGCACCCCTGGAAGGGAGAAAAGCAATGAGCAGTTCTTC. Its protein product is CASTPGREKSNEQFF.

This chain connects TRBV4-1 to TRBJ1-3, with TRBD1 identical over 7 bases. CDR1 is MGHRA and CDR2 is YSYEKL in the germline V gene. Trimming at V came to 1 base and at J to 0 bases, leaving 9 bases not matched to a gene. CDR3 length equals 18 residues. CDR3 amino acids: CASSQATGEANSGNTIYF. The DNA of the CDR3 is TGCGCCAGCAGCCAAGCAACAGGGGAGGCGAACTCTGGAAACACCATATATTTT.

This rearrangement joins TRBV5-1 to TRBJ2-6, with TRBD1 matching 7 bases. With V trimmed by 3 bases and J by 1 base, 1 base remained unmatched. The CDR3 sequence is 15 residues long. The V gene's germline CDR1 is SGHRS and CDR2 YFSETQ. The CDR3 nucleotides read TGCGCCAGCAGCTGGGGACAGTCTGGGGCCAACGTCCTGACTTTC. It codes for CASSWGQSGANVLTF. The whole variable domain, remainder taken from reference TRBV5-1 and TRBJ2-6, is KAGVTQTPRYLIKTRGQQVTLSCSPISGHRSVSWYQQTPGQGLQFLFEYFSETQRNKGNFPGRFSGRQFSNSRSEMNVSTLELGDSALYLCASSWGQSGANVLTFGAGSRLTVL.

The J gene is TRBJ2-3, the V gene TRBV29-1; D may be TRBD1 (7 bases). Germline values: CDR1 SQVTM, CDR2 ANQGSEA. This CDR3 spans 13 amino acids. V was clipped by 7 bases and J by 4 bases, with 15 bases between them. Here the CDR3 DNA reads TGCAGCGGAAGACAGGGAGGTGCAGATACGCAGTATTTT. Protein: CSGRQGGADTQYF.

The CDR3 sequence is CASSQSDSGANVLTF. For the CDR3, the DNA is TGCGCCAGCAGCCAATCAGACTCTGGGGCCAACGTCCTGACTTTC. V usage is TRBV4-1 and J usage is TRBJ2-6; D remains ambiguous. The CDR3 loop spans 15 amino acids. The V end was cut by 2 bases, the J end by 0 bases, with 5 bases between. CDR1 is MGHRA, CDR2 YSYEKL, per germline.

The rearrangement joins TRBV19 to TRBJ1-1, with 10 bases identical to TRBD1. J gave up 1 base and V 5 bases, and 4 bases lay outside the gene matches. The V gene's germline CDR1 is LNHDA and CDR2 SQIVND (reference sequence). This CDR3 is built from 15 residues. In DNA form, the CDR3 reads TGTGCCAGTAGTTACCGGACAGGGGGGAACACTGAAGCTTTCTTT. It is translated as CASSYRTGGNTEAFF.

The chain is built from TRBV5-1 and TRBJ2-5; 8 bases agree with TRBD2. CDR1 SGHRS and CDR2 YFSETQ come from the germline V gene. The J segment lost 5 bases and the V segment lost 0 bases, leaving 6 bases of the junction unmatched. This CDR3 region has 15 residues. The CDR3 here is CASSLARGGGETQYF. The CDR3 region has the DNA TGCGCCAGCAGCTTGGCCCGGGGGGGCGGGGAGACCCAGTACTTC.

The CDR3 nucleotides read TGTGCCAGCTCACCACCAACAGGCAACCAAGAGACCCAGTACTTC. Residues: CASSPPTGNQETQYF. V gene TRBV18 combines with J gene TRBJ2-5; TRBD1 is a possible D gene (5 bases). This CDR3 region has 15 residues. CDR1 is KGHSH and CDR2 is LQKENI in the germline V gene. V was cut by 0 bases and J by 0 bases, with 8 bases left in between.

The genes are TRBV15 and TRBJ2-3; D call uncertain. The CDR3 is 14 amino acids. V lost 0 bases and J lost 2, with 6 bases in between. CDR1 and CDR2 (germline): LNHNV, YYDKDF (reference sequence). CDR3 DNA: TGTGCCACCAGCAGAGAACTTACCACAGATACGCAGTATTTT. Translated: CATSRELTTDTQYF.

V is TRBV9 and J is TRBJ2-5; possibly TRBD2 for D (5 bases). V was shortened by 4 bases and J by 9 bases, with 13 bases between the two germline ends. Germline CDR1 SGDLS, CDR2 YYNGEE. The CDR3 totals 12 residues. CDR3 sequence: CASSSIPGSQYF. In DNA, the CDR3 is TGTGCCAGCAGCTCTATTCCGGGATCCCAGTACTTC.